Sequencing of this T cell receptor beta chain was carried out in a study of T-cell reconstitution after alpha-beta-depleted transplantation in children. As to this clonotype: No antigen is known for it.

V was trimmed by 3 bases and J by 6 bases, leaving 15 bases between them. CDR3 length: 13 amino acids. The germline V gene encodes CDR1 DFQATT and CDR2 SNEGSKA (reference sequence). General study results and limits: Surviving thymic progenitors and recipient T cells were the source of high TCRbeta diversity at day 60 in some patients. Expanded graft clones numbering several hundred reportedly gave rise to alpha-beta T cells about two months after transplant. When one year had passed after transplant, most T-cell counts and diversity came from newly produced T cells.

A TCRbeta library incorporating unique molecular identifiers was prepared. TCRdb reprocessed the PCR reads via MiXCR and lists one record per CDR3 protein. The table shows more than 200,000 distinct CDR3 sequences, with roughly a quarter occurring only once. The starting material was PBMCs, obtained before TCRalphabeta/CD19-depleted stem cell transplant. This clonotype originated in a girl aged 2 to 9 with Fanconi anemia, due to receive a stem cell transplant. The chain recombines TRBV20-1 with TRBJ2-7, with D uncertain. The CDR3 DNA reads as TGCAGTGCTAGTCGGGCCCCGAATACCGAGCAGTACTTC. The encoded protein is CSASRAPNTEQYF.